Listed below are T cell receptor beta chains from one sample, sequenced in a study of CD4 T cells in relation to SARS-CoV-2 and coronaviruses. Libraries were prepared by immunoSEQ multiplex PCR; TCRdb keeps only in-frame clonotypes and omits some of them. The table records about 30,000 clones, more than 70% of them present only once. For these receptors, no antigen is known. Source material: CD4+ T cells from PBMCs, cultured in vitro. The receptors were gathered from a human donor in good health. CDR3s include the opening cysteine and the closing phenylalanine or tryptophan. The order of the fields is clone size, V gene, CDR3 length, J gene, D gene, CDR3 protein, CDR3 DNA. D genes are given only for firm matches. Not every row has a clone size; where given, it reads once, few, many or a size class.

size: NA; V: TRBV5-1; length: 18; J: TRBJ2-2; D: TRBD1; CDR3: CASSFDTDRGRDTGELFF; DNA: TGCGCCAGCAGCTTCGATACGGACAGGGGGCGGGACACCGGGGAGCTGTTTTTT
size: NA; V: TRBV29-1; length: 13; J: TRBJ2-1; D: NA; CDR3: CSVEGAGDNEQFF; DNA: TGCAGCGTTGAAGGGGCAGGGGACAATGAGCAGTTCTTC
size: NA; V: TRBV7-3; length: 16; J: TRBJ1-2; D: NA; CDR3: CASSPQSRTGHTGYTF; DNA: TGTGCCAGCAGCCCCCAGAGTCGTACAGGGCATACCGGCTACACCTTC
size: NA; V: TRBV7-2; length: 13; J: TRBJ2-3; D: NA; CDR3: CASSQEWGNTQYF; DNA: TGTGCCAGCAGCCAAGAGTGGGGGAATACGCAGTATTTT
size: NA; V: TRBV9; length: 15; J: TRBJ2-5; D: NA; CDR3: CASSVATGLGETQYF; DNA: TGTGCCAGCAGCGTAGCTACCGGGTTGGGGGAGACCCAGTACTTC
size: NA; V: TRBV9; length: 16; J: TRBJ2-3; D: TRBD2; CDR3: CASSARGGRSTDTQYF; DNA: TGTGCCAGCAGCGCGCGGGGGGGCCGGAGCACAGATACGCAGTATTTT
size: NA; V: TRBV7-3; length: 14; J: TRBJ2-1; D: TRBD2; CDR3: CASSLMGTSNEQFF; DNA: TGTGCCAGCAGCTTAATGGGGACTAGCAATGAGCAGTTCTTC
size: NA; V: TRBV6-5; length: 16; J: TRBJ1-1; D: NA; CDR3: CASSYQQASQYTEAFF; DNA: TGTGCCAGCAGTTACCAGCAGGCGTCGCAGTACACTGAAGCTTTCTTT
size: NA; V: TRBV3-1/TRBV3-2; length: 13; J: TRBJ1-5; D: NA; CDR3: CASSPTPDQPQHF; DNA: TGTGCCAGCAGTCCCACCCCGGATCAGCCCCAGCATTTT
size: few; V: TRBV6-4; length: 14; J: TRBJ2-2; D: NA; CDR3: CASSDRQATGELFF; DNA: TGTGCCAGCAGTGACAGACAGGCCACCGGGGAGCTGTTTTTT
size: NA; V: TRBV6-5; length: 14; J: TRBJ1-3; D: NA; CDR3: CASSLTYSGNTIYF; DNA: TGTGCCAGCAGTCTTACCTACTCTGGAAACACCATATATTTT
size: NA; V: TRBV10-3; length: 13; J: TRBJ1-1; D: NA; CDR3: CAITNHGTAEAFF; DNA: TGTGCCATCACCAACCACGGGACCGCTGAAGCTTTCTTT
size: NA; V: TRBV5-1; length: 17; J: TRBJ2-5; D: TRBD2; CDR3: CASSLQMTSGRLETQYF; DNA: TGCGCCAGCAGCCTCCAGATGACTAGCGGGAGGTTGGAGACCCAGTACTTC
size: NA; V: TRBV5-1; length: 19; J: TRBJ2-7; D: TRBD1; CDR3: CASSLSGTGGGGSAYEQYF; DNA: TGCGCCAGCAGCTTGTCCGGGACAGGGGGCGGCGGGAGTGCCTACGAGCAGTACTTC
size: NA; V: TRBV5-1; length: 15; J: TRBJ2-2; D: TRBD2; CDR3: CASSNSGGVTGELFF; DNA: TGCGCCAGCAGCAATAGCGGGGGGGTCACCGGGGAGCTGTTTTTT
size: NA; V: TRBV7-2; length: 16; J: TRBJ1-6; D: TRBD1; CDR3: CASSTQGQGGHSPLHF; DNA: TGTGCCAGCAGCACGCAGGGACAGGGGGGACACTCACCCCTCCACTTT